A single sample gave rise to the 4 T cell receptor beta chains below, sequenced in a study of OX40 agonist ivuxolimab in advanced cancers. Receptor libraries were prepared by the immunoSEQ multiplex PCR assay. The table was pulled from immuneACCESS by TCRdb, which kept in-frame rearrangements only. Such tables lose some clones; where checked, under half of the loss comes from unresolved V genes, and the rest has no known cause. Present in this sample are approximately 69,000 clones, roughly 85% of which were seen just once. 0.75% of the sample lies in the top ten. Sequenced material: CD4+ or CD8+ T cells sorted from blood, taken in a trial of the OX40 agonist ivuxolimab. Receptor source: an adult with an advanced solid tumor such as melanoma, head and neck, liver or kidney cancer.

The CDR3 region is CAWSVGTGPYGYTF. The CDR3 DNA reads as TGTGCCTGGAGTGTGGGGACAGGCCCCTATGGCTACACCTTC. This rearrangement joins TRBV30 to TRBJ1-2, with TRBD1 matching over 8 bases. Germline-derived CDR1 and CDR2 are GTSNPN and SVGIG (reference sequence). CDR3 length: 14 residues. V shed 0 bases and J 4 bases; nucleotides not matched to a gene: 4.

This rearrangement joins TRBV18 to TRBJ2-3; D is undetermined. V lost 8 bases to trimming and J lost 0 bases, with 12 bases between them. CDR1 is KGHSH, CDR2 LQKENI, per germline. This CDR3 has 14 residues. CDR3 nucleotide sequence: TGTGCCAGCCGTCCCCCCTCTAGCACAGATACGCAGTATTTT. Protein: CASRPPSSTDTQYF.

To note about this clone: A read error may produce the germline difference seen at one junction end. The CDR3 DNA follows: TGTGCTAGCAGCTTAAACGGGGATTTGTCTGGAAACACCATATATTTT. This translates into CASSLNGDLSGNTIYF. This rearrangement joins TRBV7-7 to TRBJ1-3, with unresolved D. Germline V lookup: CDR1 SSHAT, CDR2 FNYEAQ (reference sequence). This CDR3 contains 16 residues. Filled out from reference TRBV7-7 and TRBJ1-3, the complete variable domain reads GAGVSQSPRYKVTKRGQDVTLRCDPISSHATLYWYQQALGQGPEFLTYFNYEAQPDKSGLPSDRFSAERPEGSISTLTIQRTEQRDSAMYRCASSLNGDLSGNTIYFGEGSWLTVV.

This sequence joins TRBV28 and TRBJ2-3, with 8 bases fitting TRBD2. CDR3 length: 14 residues. From germline, CDR1 is MDHEN and CDR2 SYDVKM. Trimming took 2 bases from V and 7 from J; bases not matched to a gene: 5. CDR3 in DNA: TGTGCCAGCAGTTTACTCGCGGGGGGCCATACGCAGTATTTT. Protein: CASSLLAGGHTQYF.